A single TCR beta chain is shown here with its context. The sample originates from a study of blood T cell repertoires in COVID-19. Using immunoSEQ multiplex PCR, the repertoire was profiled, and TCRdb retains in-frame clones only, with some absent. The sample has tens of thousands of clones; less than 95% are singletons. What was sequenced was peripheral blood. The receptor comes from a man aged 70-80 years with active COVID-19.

DNA for the CDR3: TGTGCCAGCAGCTTAGAGGGGGACAGAAACGAGCAGTACTTC. This encodes CASSLEGDRNEQYF. The chain employs TRBV7-9 and TRBJ2-7, with 7 bases that match TRBD1. Germline V gene data show CDR1 as SEHNR and CDR2 as FQNEAQ (reference sequence). The CDR3 has 14 residues. V dropped 1 base and J dropped 5; count of bases not matched to a gene: 5.